These 20 T cell receptor beta chains were all obtained from the same sample, sequenced in a study of beta chain features in type 1 diabetes. Sequencing targeted expressed TCRB transcripts, as all isolated RNA had been reverse transcribed. Measured with immunoSEQ multiplex PCR; TCRdb has only the in-frame clones, and not every one. Among 300,000 to 450,000 clones, about 10% were seen once, and the ten largest hold about 0.6%. Study outcomes and limitations: A moderate, significant TCRB CDR3 shortening appeared in type 1 diabetes across four CD4+ subsets.

No antigen is known for these receptors. The sequencing sample was made of central memory CD4+ T cells from blood. Receptor source: a young man with type 1 diabetes.

This clone was seen only a few times. This chain links TRBV7-3 with TRBJ1-1; 9 nucleotides line up with TRBD1. Germline CDR1 and CDR2: SGHTA and FQGTGA. The CDR3 totals 15 residues. The V and J ends lost 5 bases and 6 bases, in that order; junction bases with no gene match: 10. This chain's CDR3 is CASSPTGGSSAEAFF. CDR3 nucleotide sequence: TGTGCCAGCAGCCCTACAGGGGGCAGCTCGGCTGAAGCTTTCTTT.

This clone has at least ten counts. The chain carries TRBV9 and TRBJ2-1; D tentatively reads TRBD1 or TRBD2 (5 bases each). The CDR3 is 15 amino acids. V gave up 4 bases and J gave up 6 bases, with 17 bases separating them. CDR1 is SGDLS and CDR2 is YYNGEE in the germline V gene. The DNA for the CDR3 is TGTGCCAGCAGCCCCTACCAGGGAGTAGGCAATGAGCAGTTCTTC. Its translation: CASSPYQGVGNEQFF.

This clone has only a few counts. The chain uses TRBV7-2 and TRBJ2-7; 11 bases agree with TRBD2. The trim removed 6 bases at V and 4 bases at J, leaving 14 bases unmatched. The germline CDR1 and CDR2 sequences are SGHTA and FQGNSA. The CDR3 loop spans 17 amino acids. The CDR3 reads CASRPGTGTSGSYEQYF. The CDR3 nucleotides read TGTGCCAGCAGGCCCGGGACAGGGACTAGCGGAAGTTACGAGCAGTACTTC.

V gene TRBV28 combines with J gene TRBJ2-5; possible D gene TRBD2, 5 bases. The ends were cut back, 6 bases at V and 4 bases at J, with 12 bases in the middle. The CDR3 loop spans 13 amino acids. Germline CDR1 is MDHEN and CDR2 is SYDVKM. The CDR3: CASSLPGRETQYF. Here the CDR3 DNA reads TGTGCCAGCAGCCTCCCGGGGAGAGAGACCCAGTACTTC.

This clone came up many times. V and J are TRBV9 and TRBJ2-7, with 12 bases lining up with TRBD1. Trimming took 4 bases from V and 4 from J; bases not matched to a gene: 6. CDR1 SGDLS and CDR2 YYNGEE come from the germline V gene. This CDR3 has 15 amino acids. Here the CDR3 DNA reads TGTGCCAGCAGCCTCCGGGACAGGGGGCCATACGAGCAGTACTTC. This sequence encodes CASSLRDRGPYEQYF. Together with reference TRBV9 and TRBJ2-7, the CDR3 gives the full variable domain: DSGVTQTPKHLITATGQRVTLRCSPRSGDLSVYWYQQSLDQGLQFLIQYYNGEERAKGNILERFSAQQFPDLHSELNLSSLELGDSALYFCASSLRDRGPYEQYFGPGTRLTVT.

The gene calls are TRBV23-1 and TRBJ1-6, with D perhaps TRBD1 (6 bases). TRBV23-1 is flagged as an ORF with uncertain function. V was shortened by 5 bases and J by 7 bases, with 12 bases between the two germline ends. CDR3 length equals 14 residues. CDR3 sequence: CASSGNRVNSPLHF. CDR3 bases: TGCGCCAGCAGTGGGAACAGGGTCAATTCACCCCTCCACTTT.

At least ten counts were recorded for this clone. This rearrangement joins TRBV10-3 to TRBJ2-5, with D unresolved. With 4 bases removed from V and 5 bases from J, the gap between germline ends came to 11 bases. Germline CDR1 is ENHRY and CDR2 is SYGVKD. CDR3 length: 13 amino acids. The CDR3 nucleotides read TGTGCCATCAGTGGATGGCTAGAGGAGACCCAGTACTTC. The encoded protein is CAISGWLEETQYF.

Turning to this clone: The same CDR3 is also encoded by other DNA sequences in this sample. The chain combines TRBV28 with TRBJ1-5, with no clear D. V lost 3 bases and J 3 bases, leaving 9 bases between the germline ends. Germline-derived CDR1 and CDR2 are MDHEN and SYDVKM. This CDR3 region has 14 residues. CDR3 loop: CASSLGGNNQPQHF. In DNA form, the CDR3 reads TGTGCCAGCAGTTTGGGCGGAAACAATCAGCCCCAGCATTTT. The whole variable domain, filled in from reference TRBV28 and TRBJ1-5, reads DVKVTQSSRYLVKRTGEKVFLECVQDMDHENMFWYRQDPGLGLRLIYFSYDVKMKEKGDIPEGYSVSREKKERFSLILESASTNQTSMYLCASSLGGNNQPQHFGDGTRLSIL.

The genes are TRBV18 and TRBJ2-7; TRBD2 matches 13 bases. The CDR3 is 15 amino acids. J was trimmed by 6 bases and V by 6 bases; bases with no gene match: 8. The germline CDR1 and CDR2 sequences are KGHSH and LQKENI. The CDR3 DNA reads as TGTGCCAGCTCTCGTGGACTAGCGGGAGATGTCGAGCAGTACTTC. Residues: CASSRGLAGDVEQYF. Looking up the rest from reference TRBV18 and TRBJ2-7 gives the full variable domain: NAGVMQNPRHLVRRRGQEARLRCSPMKGHSHVYWYRQLPEEGLKFMVYLQKENIIDESGMPKERFSAEFPKEGPSILRIQQVVRGDSAAYFCASSRGLAGDVEQYFGPGTRLTVT.

This clone showed up many times. This chain links TRBV7-2 with TRBJ2-7; possible D gene TRBD2, 6 bases. V was pared by 1 base and J by 4 bases, with 17 bases between. The germline V gene encodes CDR1 SGHTA and CDR2 FQGNSA. The CDR3 totals 16 residues. In nucleotides, the CDR3 is TGTGCCAGCAGCTTAGTCCCTATCTCGGGAGCGTACGAGCAGTACTTC. It codes for CASSLVPISGAYEQYF.

In its sample, this clone was seen many times. This chain uses TRBV2 with TRBJ1-2; 11 nucleotides align to TRBD1. Germline V CDR1 and CDR2: SNHLY, FYNNEI. The CDR3 contains 16 residues. V trimming: 1 base; J trimming: 8 bases; junction bases outside the gene matches: 9. CDR3 residues: CASSEGGQGAVRGYTF. The CDR3 bases are TGTGCCAGCAGTGAAGGCGGACAGGGGGCTGTGCGAGGCTACACCTTC.

The sample holds a few counts of this clone. This chain uses TRBV6-6 with TRBJ2-2, with D possibly matching TRBD1 (6 bases). V lost 5 bases to trimming and J lost 0 bases, with 10 bases between them. The germline CDR1 and CDR2 sequences are MNHNY and SVGAGI (reference sequence). There are 15 residues in the CDR3. CDR3 sequence (DNA): TGTGCCAGCAGTCGAAGGGACACGAACACCGGGGAGCTGTTTTTT. Translation: CASSRRDTNTGELFF.

This clone was recorded a few times. This chain's CDR3 is CATSGGGVYGYTF. In nucleotides, the CDR3 is TGTGCCACCTCAGGGGGCGGGGTCTATGGCTACACCTTC. V and J are TRBV27 and TRBJ1-2, with 8 bases fitting TRBD1. V lost 10 bases and J lost 4; bases outside the gene matches: 8. The CDR3 is 13 residues long. CDR1 is MNHEY, CDR2 SMNVEV, per germline (reference sequence).

The rearrangement uses TRBV11-2 and TRBJ2-5, with 13 bases aligning to TRBD2. The CDR3 is made up of 17 amino acids. V shed 4 bases, J shed 1 base, and the junction held 6 bases outside the gene matches. CDR1 and CDR2 (germline): SGHAT, FQNNGV. This chain's CDR3 is CASSSLGTSGIQETQYF. The DNA for the CDR3 is TGTGCCAGCAGCTCCCTCGGGACTAGCGGGATCCAAGAGACCCAGTACTTC.

This clone was recorded a few times. The V and J genes are TRBV4-2 and TRBJ2-4; the D gene is possibly TRBD1 (6 bases). Germline values: CDR1 LGHNA, CDR2 YNFKEQ. This CDR3 contains 15 residues. The V end was cut by 5 bases, the J end by 7 bases, with 18 bases between. The DNA for the CDR3 is TGTGCCAGCAGCTTATCTGGGGGCTCGGAGAACATTCAGTACTTC. As protein: CASSLSGGSENIQYF.

This clone has a count of ten or more. The V and J genes are TRBV7-9 and TRBJ2-5; 10 nucleotides line up with TRBD2. The CDR3 totals 14 residues. Germline CDR1 reads SEHNR; CDR2 reads FQNEAQ (reference sequence). Losses at the gene ends were 5 bases for V and 6 bases for J; bases not matched to a gene: 6. The CDR3 region has the DNA TGTGCCAGCAGCCTTCTAGCGGGAGTCCAGACCCAGTACTTC. Translating gives CASSLLAGVQTQYF. Combining the CDR3 with reference TRBV7-9 and TRBJ2-5 gives the whole variable domain DTGVSQNPRHKITKRGQNVTFRCDPISEHNRLYWYRQTLGQGPEFLTYFQNEAQLEKSRLLSDRFSAERPKGSFSTLEIQRTEQGDSAMYLCASSLLAGVQTQYFGPGTRLLVL.

Regarding this clone: Other DNA sequences from this sample encode an identical CDR3 as well. The chain joins TRBV15 to TRBJ2-5; D not resolved. CDR3 length: 12 amino acids. In germline, CDR1 is LNHNV, CDR2 YYDKDF (reference sequence). V was cut by 1 base and J by 1 base, with 1 base left in between. The CDR3 DNA follows: TGTGCCACCAGCAGAGGCCAAGAGACCCAGTACTTC. Its protein product is CATSRGQETQYF.

This chain uses TRBV7-9 with TRBJ2-1; 8 bases fit TRBD2. CDR1 and CDR2 (germline): SEHNR, FQNEAQ (reference sequence). The CDR3 runs to 14 residues. With 3 bases clipped from V and 6 bases from J, the junction kept 4 bases outside the gene matches. CDR3 loop: CASSLTSAINEQFF. The CDR3, as DNA: TGTGCCAGCAGCTTGACTAGCGCAATCAATGAGCAGTTCTTC.

This chain uses TRBV19 with TRBJ2-7, with 9 bases aligning to TRBD1. This CDR3 comprises 18 residues. Germline CDR1 and CDR2: LNHDA and SQIVND (reference sequence). The junction had 13 bases not matched to a gene; V was cut back by 4 bases and J by 0 bases. For the CDR3, the DNA is TGTGCCAGTAGTACCCCGGGACAGGGCGTCCTCAGCTCCTACGAGCAGTACTTC. It translates to CASSTPGQGVLSSYEQYF.

There are a few counts of this clone. J is TRBJ1-2 and V is TRBV5-4; D is unresolved. The CDR3 runs 16 residues. Trimming took off 4 bases at V and 4 bases at J, with 20 bases between the two ends. Germline lookup yields CDR1 SGHNT and CDR2 YYREEE (reference sequence). CDR3 in amino acids: CASSQDQVSIIYGYTF. The CDR3 DNA is TGTGCCAGCAGCCAAGATCAGGTTTCGATAATCTATGGCTACACCTTC.